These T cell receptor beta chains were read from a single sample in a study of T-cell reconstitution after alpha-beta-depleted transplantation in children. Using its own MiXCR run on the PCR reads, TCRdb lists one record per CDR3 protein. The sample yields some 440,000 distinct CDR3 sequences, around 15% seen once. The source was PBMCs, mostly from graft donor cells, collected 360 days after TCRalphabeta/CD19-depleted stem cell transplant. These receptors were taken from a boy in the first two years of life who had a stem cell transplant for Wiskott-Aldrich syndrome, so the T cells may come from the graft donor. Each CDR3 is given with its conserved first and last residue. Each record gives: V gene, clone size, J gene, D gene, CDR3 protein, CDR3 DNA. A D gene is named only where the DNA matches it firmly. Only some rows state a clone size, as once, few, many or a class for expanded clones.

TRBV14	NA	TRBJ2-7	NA	CASSPHRQAPYEQYF	TGTGCCAGCAGCCCCCATAGACAGGCCCCCTACGAGCAGTACTTC
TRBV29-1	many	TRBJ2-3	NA	CSVVRAGDTQYF	TGCAGCGTGGTGAGGGCGGGTGATACGCAGTATTTT
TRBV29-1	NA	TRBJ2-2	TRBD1	CSVDVGGSVETGELFF	TGCAGCGTTGACGTAGGGGGCTCTGTAGAAACCGGGGAGCTGTTTTTT
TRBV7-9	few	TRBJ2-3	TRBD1	CASSLAPGQVITDTQYF	TGTGCCAGCAGCTTAGCCCCGGGACAGGTCATCACAGATACGCAGTATTTT
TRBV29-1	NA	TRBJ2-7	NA	CSVEGLTTSYEQYF	TGCAGCGTTGAAGGGCTCACCACCTCCTACGAGCAGTACTTC
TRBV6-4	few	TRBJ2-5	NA	CASHPLGDVSFF	TGTGCCAGTCACCCTCTGGGGGACGTTTCTTTCTTC
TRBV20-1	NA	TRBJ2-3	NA	CSARAYYRTSRQPGDTQYF	TGCAGTGCTAGAGCTTACTATAGGACATCCCGACAACCCGGGGATACGCAGTATTTT
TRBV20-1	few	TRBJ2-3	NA	CSAPFRGPSTDTQYF	TGCAGTGCTCCCTTTCGGGGTCCCAGCACAGATACGCAGTATTTT
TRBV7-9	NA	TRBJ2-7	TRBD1	CASRETGTGVYEQYF	TGTGCCAGCAGGGAAACCGGGACAGGGGTTTACGAGCAGTACTTC
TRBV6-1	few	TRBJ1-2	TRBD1	CASIPQGASYGYTF	TGTGCCAGCATTCCACAGGGGGCATCCTATGGCTACACCTTC
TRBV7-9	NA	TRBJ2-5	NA	CASSLLGGTGRQETQYF	TGTGCCAGCAGCTTACTTGGGGGTACAGGGCGCCAAGAGACCCAGTACTTC
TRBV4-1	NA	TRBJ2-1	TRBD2	CASSQSGLAGYYNEQFF	TGCGCCAGCAGCCAATCGGGACTAGCGGGATACTACAATGAGCAGTTCTTC
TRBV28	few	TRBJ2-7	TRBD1	CASTIDRAGNEQYF	TGTGCCAGCACCATTGACAGGGCTGGAAACGAGCAGTACTTC
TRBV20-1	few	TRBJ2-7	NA	CSARVRGSSRGEQYF	TGCAGTGCTAGAGTTAGGGGGTCTTCTCGGGGCGAGCAGTACTTC
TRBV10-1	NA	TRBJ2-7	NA	CASGTVPYEQYF	TGCGCCAGCGGGACGGTACCCTACGAGCAGTACTTC
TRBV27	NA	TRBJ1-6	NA	CASSFQGSPLHF	TGTGCCAGCAGTTTCCAGGGGTCACCCCTCCACTTT
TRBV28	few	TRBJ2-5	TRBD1	CASSSQGSETQYF	TGTGCCAGCAGTTCACAGGGGTCGGAGACCCAGTACTTC